This section outlines one TCR beta chain sequence together with its context. The antigen is unknown. This may be a read error, as it is one base from a much larger clone. This sample is drawn from a study of T cell repertoires in cytomegalovirus infection. General study results and limits: Carriage of CMV together with the relevant HLA was identifiable through cumulative public TCR beta family frequency. HLA-C-restricted CMV-specific TCR beta clonotypes were dominant in the ex vivo response.

TCRdb re-called the reads with MiXCR, one entry per CDR3 protein. The table shows 290,000 or so distinct CDR3 sequences, with 9.6% occurring only once. The source of this sequence is a human donor in good health (CMV status not recorded). Some clones in this sample may be carry-over from other donors' samples. Sequencing was carried out using PBMCs.

DNA of the CDR3: TGTGCCAGCAGCCTCGATTTGAGCACTGAAGCTTTCTTT. It translates to CASSLDLSTEAFF. The V gene is TRBV3-1, the J gene TRBJ1-1; D remains unclear. V was pared by 4 bases and J by 4 bases, with 10 bases between. The CDR3 covers 13 residues. Germline lookup yields CDR1 LGHDT and CDR2 YNNKEL (reference sequence).